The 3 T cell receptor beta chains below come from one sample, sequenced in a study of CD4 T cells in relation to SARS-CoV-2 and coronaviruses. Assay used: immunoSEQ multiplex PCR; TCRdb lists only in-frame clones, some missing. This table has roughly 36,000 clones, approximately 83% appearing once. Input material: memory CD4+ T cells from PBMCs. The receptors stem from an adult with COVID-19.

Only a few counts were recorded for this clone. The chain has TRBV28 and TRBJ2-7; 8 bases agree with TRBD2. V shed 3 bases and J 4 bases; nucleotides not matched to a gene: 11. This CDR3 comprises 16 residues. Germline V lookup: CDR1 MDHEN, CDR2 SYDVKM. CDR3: CASSFDRLRGRYEQYF. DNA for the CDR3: TGTGCCAGCAGTTTCGATCGACTACGCGGGAGGTACGAGCAGTACTTC. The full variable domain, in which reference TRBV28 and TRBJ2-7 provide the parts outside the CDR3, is DVKVTQSSRYLVKRTGEKVFLECVQDMDHENMFWYRQDPGLGLRLIYFSYDVKMKEKGDIPEGYSVSREKKERFSLILESASTNQTSMYLCASSFDRLRGRYEQYFGPGTRLTVT.

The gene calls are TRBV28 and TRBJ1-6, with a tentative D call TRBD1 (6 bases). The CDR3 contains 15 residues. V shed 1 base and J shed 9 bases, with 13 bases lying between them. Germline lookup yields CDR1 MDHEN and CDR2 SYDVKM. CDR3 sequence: CASSLSGQGGSPLHF. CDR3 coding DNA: TGTGCCAGCAGTTTATCCGGACAAGGGGGTTCACCCCTCCACTTT.

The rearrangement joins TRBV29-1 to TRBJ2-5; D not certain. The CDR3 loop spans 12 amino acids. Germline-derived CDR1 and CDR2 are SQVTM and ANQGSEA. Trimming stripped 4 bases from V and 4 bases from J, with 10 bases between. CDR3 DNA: TGCAGCGTTGTTCTGGGCGGAGAGACCCAGTACTTC. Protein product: CSVVLGGETQYF.